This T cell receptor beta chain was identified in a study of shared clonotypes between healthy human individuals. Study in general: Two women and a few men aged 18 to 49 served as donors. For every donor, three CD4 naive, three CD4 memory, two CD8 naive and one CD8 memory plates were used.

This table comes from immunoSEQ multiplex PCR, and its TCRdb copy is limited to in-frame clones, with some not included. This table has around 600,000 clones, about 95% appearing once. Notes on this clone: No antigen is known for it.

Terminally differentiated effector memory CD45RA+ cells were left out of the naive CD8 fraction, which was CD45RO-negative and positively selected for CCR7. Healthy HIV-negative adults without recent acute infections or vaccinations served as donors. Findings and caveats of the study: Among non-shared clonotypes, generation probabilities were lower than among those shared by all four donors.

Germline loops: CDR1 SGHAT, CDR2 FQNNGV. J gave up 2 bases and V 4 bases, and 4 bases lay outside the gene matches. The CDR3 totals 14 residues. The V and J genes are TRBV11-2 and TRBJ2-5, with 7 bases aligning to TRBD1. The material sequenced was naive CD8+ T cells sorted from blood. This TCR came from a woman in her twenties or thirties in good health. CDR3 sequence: CASSSRDSQETQYF. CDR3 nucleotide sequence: TGTGCCAGCAGCTCCAGGGACAGTCAAGAGACCCAGTACTTC.